The 8 T cell receptor beta chains in this list originate from one sample, sequenced in a study of blood T cell dynamics during melanoma immunotherapy. Time point defined: pre-treatment baseline. Sequencing was performed with immunoSEQ multiplex PCR; in TCRdb, only in-frame clones are kept and a portion is missing. Among around 11,000 clones, roughly 80% were seen once, and the ten largest hold about a fifth. Material: blood, obtained from a patient treated with checkpoint blockade. The receptors stem from a human donor with melanoma.

As to this clone: Distinct nucleotide sequences in the sample also encode this CDR3. The chain combines TRBV5-4 with TRBJ1-2, with 7 bases identical to TRBD1. The CDR3 length is 12 residues. V dropped 4 bases and J dropped 5; count of bases not matched to a gene: 2. Germline assignment: CDR1 SGHNT and CDR2 YYREEE (reference sequence). The CDR3 loop reads CASSRDSYGYTF. The CDR3 region has the DNA TGTGCCAGCAGCAGGGACAGTTATGGCTACACCTTC.

The rearrangement links TRBV7-3 to TRBJ2-3, with D possibly TRBD1 on 7 matching bases. The germline V and J ends were trimmed by 2 bases and 2 bases, with 17 bases remaining between them. Germline lookup yields CDR1 SGHTA and CDR2 FQGTGA. CDR3 size: 17 residues. Here the CDR3 DNA reads TGTGCCAGCAGCTTAGTCCCAGGGGGGTCCCCCACAGATACGCAGTATTTT. Protein product: CASSLVPGGSPTDTQYF.

This clone was seen more than once but under ten times. The chain employs TRBV2 and TRBJ2-3, with D possibly matching TRBD1 (6 bases). Germline CDR1 reads SNHLY; CDR2 reads FYNNEI. This CDR3 has 15 residues. Trimming left V 5 bases short and J 2 bases short, with 14 bases between. The CDR3 loop is CASSYQGSPTDTQYF. Written as DNA, the CDR3 is TGTGCCAGCAGTTACCAGGGGAGCCCCACAGATACGCAGTATTTT.

The gene calls are TRBV30 and TRBJ2-7; TRBD2 aligns across 8 bases. The CDR3 runs 14 residues. V was clipped by 8 bases and J by 0 bases; unmatched bases: 9. Germline assignment: CDR1 GTSNPN and CDR2 SVGIG (reference sequence). Here the CDR3 reads CAAHGGGPSYEQYF. For the CDR3, the DNA is TGTGCCGCCCACGGGGGGGGGCCCTCCTACGAGCAGTACTTC.

This chain uses TRBV7-9 with TRBJ1-1; 10 bases line up with TRBD1. CDR1 and CDR2 (germline): SEHNR, FQNEAQ (reference sequence). With V trimmed by 1 base and J by 1 base, 3 bases remained unmatched. The CDR3 covers 16 residues. CDR3 in DNA: TGTGCCAGCAGCTTAGGGACAGGGGGAGGGAACACTGAAGCTTTCTTT. Protein: CASSLGTGGGNTEAFF.

This clone was detected a few times. The chain is built from TRBV7-8 and TRBJ2-7, with TRBD2 matching 7 bases. After removal of 3 bases from V and 3 bases from J, the junction contained 5 bases not matched to a gene. This CDR3 region has 14 residues. Germline V CDR1 and CDR2: SGHVS, FQNEAQ. CDR3 coding DNA: TGTGCCAGCAGCTTTGGGCGGGGGAGCTACGAGCAGTACGTC. It encodes CASSFGRGSYEQYV.

This clone was seen a single time. V and J are TRBV7-2 and TRBJ2-2; 7 nucleotides line up with TRBD1. CDR3 length: 15 residues. V was pared by 5 bases and J by 0 bases, with 3 bases of the junction left unmatched. CDR1 is SGHTA and CDR2 is FQGNSA in the germline V gene. CDR3 sequence: CASSGTVSNTGELFF. For the CDR3, the DNA is TGTGCCAGCAGCGGGACAGTTTCGAACACCGGGGAGCTGTTTTTT.

The chain recombines TRBV28 with TRBJ2-1; tentatively, D is TRBD2 (7 bases). CDR1 MDHEN and CDR2 SYDVKM come from the germline V gene. CDR3 size: 16 residues. With 2 bases removed from V and 4 bases from J, the gap between germline ends came to 15 bases. The CDR3 sequence is CASSLTSSGTYNEQFF. The CDR3 DNA sequence: TGTGCCAGCAGTTTAACCTCCAGCGGGACATACAATGAGCAGTTCTTC. The entire variable domain, with the rest obtained from reference TRBV28 and TRBJ2-1, is as follows: DVKVTQSSRYLVKRTGEKVFLECVQDMDHENMFWYRQDPGLGLRLIYFSYDVKMKEKGDIPEGYSVSREKKERFSLILESASTNQTSMYLCASSLTSSGTYNEQFFGPGTRLTVL.